The following is a T cell receptor beta chain sequence with its context. Its antigen is not known. The sample is drawn from a study of blood T cells in healthy people across ages. Overall study results and limits: The unsorted PBMCs prevented any conclusive comparison of naive versus antigen-experienced cells.

CDR3 length: 17 amino acids. Germline V lookup: CDR1 LGHNA, CDR2 YNFKEQ. Sample-barcoded 5' priming and a J-beta primer mix drove a second PCR of roughly 7 to 11 cycles. Template switching added a 12-random-nucleotide identifier to every cDNA molecule. TCRdb ran MiXCR on the 5' RACE reads and lists one entry per CDR3 protein. The sample includes around 1,000,000 distinct CDR3 sequences, almost 25% of them seen just once. Separately, the same data were catalogued under a study of T cells of mothers and their children. This second study notes: More than five children and their three healthy Caucasian mothers were the donors.

The chain has TRBV4-2 and TRBJ2-5, with D possibly being TRBD1 (9 bases). Gene TRBJ2-7 matches the end of the DNA better, so the J call may be wrong. This TCR derives from a girl aged 2-10 years in good health. The sample comprised blood. The CDR3 here is CASSLGGGTGPPYEQYF. Here the CDR3 DNA reads TGTGCCAGCAGCCTCGGGGGGGGGACAGGGCCACCCTACGAGCAGTACTTC.